Shown below are 31 T cell receptor beta chains from a single sample sequenced in a study of blood T cells in healthy people across ages. A second PCR, run for about 6 to 12 cycles, used a sample-barcoded 5' primer plus a J-beta primer mix. TCRdb itself ran the 5' RACE reads through MiXCR, one entry per CDR3 protein. The data contain some 1,800,000 distinct CDR3 sequences, more than 35% of them singletons. Sequencing was performed on blood. These receptors all stem from a human donor in good health.

This clonotype turned up a few times. This chain uses TRBV27 with TRBJ1-4, with unresolved D. Germline V lookup: CDR1 MNHEY, CDR2 SMNVEV (reference sequence). Trimming cost V 2 bases and J 3 bases, with 10 bases left between them. This CDR3 spans 15 amino acids. In nucleotides, the CDR3 is TGTGCCAGCAGTTTACGCTGGAGTTCTAATGAAAAACTGTTTTTT. Its protein product is CASSLRWSSNEKLFF.

DNA of the CDR3: TGCAGTGCTAGAGGTCTGGACACTGAGACCTACAATGAGCAGTTCTTC. Encoded protein: CSARGLDTETYNEQFF. The chain is built from TRBV20-1 and TRBJ2-1, with a possible D match to TRBD1 (5 bases). Germline V lookup: CDR1 DFQATT, CDR2 SNEGSKA (reference sequence). The CDR3 runs to 16 residues. V shed 1 base and J shed 2 bases, with 15 bases lying between them.

In this sample, this clonotype turned up a few times. The chain joins TRBV29-1 to TRBJ2-7, with TRBD1 identical over 8 bases. CDR3 size: 14 residues. Germline CDR1 and CDR2: SQVTM and ANQGSEA. Losses at the gene ends were 5 bases for V and 1 base for J; bases not matched to a gene: 7. CDR3 sequence (DNA): TGCAGCGTTAACCGGGACAGGCATTCCTACGAGCAGTACTTC. It specifies CSVNRDRHSYEQYF.

The chain links TRBV7-3 to TRBJ2-6; tentatively, D is TRBD2 (7 bases). V was clipped by 1 base and J by 0 bases, with 25 bases between them. Germline V gene data show CDR1 as SGHTA and CDR2 as FQGTGA. The CDR3 spans 22 residues. The chain's CDR3 is CASSLRRGVGGLEVSGANVLTF. For the CDR3, the DNA is TGTGCCAGCAGCTTAAGAAGGGGGGTCGGGGGGCTCGAAGTCTCTGGGGCCAACGTCCTGACTTTC.

A few counts support this clonotype. The chain carries TRBV12-3 or TRBV12-4 and TRBJ2-7; D gene unclear. The germline V and J ends were trimmed by 2 bases and 2 bases, with 10 bases remaining between them. The CDR3 is 14 amino acids. In DNA, the CDR3 is TGTGCCAGCAGTTTAACCCAACCCGCCTACGAGCAGTACTTC. Protein product: CASSLTQPAYEQYF.

This clonotype was detected only a few times. The chain combines TRBV5-1 with TRBJ1-6; D perhaps matches TRBD1 (5 bases). CDR1 is SGHRS and CDR2 is YFSETQ in the germline V gene. The CDR3 length is 14 residues. V lost 8 bases and J 5 bases, leaving 14 bases between the germline ends. This chain's CDR3 is CASRGTGNNSPLHF. Here the CDR3 DNA reads TGCGCCAGTCGCGGGACGGGAAATAATTCACCCCTCCACTTT.

This chain links TRBV29-1 with TRBJ2-7; D call uncertain. The assigned J gene may be wrong: the sequence end matches TRBJ2-5 better. This CDR3 has 13 residues. Looked up from germline, CDR1 is SQVTM and CDR2 is ANQGSEA. The CDR3 spells CSVARTATETQYF. The CDR3, as DNA: TGCAGCGTGGCCAGGACCGCCACGGAGACCCAGTACTTC.

This clonotype was observed a few times. The chain recombines TRBV18 with TRBJ2-3; 8 nucleotides match TRBD1. CDR1 KGHSH and CDR2 LQKENI come from the germline V gene. With 2 bases clipped from V and 3 bases from J, the junction kept 4 bases outside the gene matches. The CDR3 runs to 15 residues. CDR3 DNA sequence: TGTGCCAGCTCACCAAAGGACAGGGCGACAGATACGCAGTATTTT. Translated, it gives CASSPKDRATDTQYF.

The V and J genes are TRBV4-1 and TRBJ1-3; TRBD1 agrees at 8 bases. The J segment lost 0 bases and the V segment lost 3 bases, leaving 10 bases of the junction unmatched. CDR1 is MGHRA, CDR2 YSYEKL, per germline. There are 18 residues in the CDR3. DNA for the CDR3: TGCGCCAGCAGCCAGTACCCACGGACAGGGAGCTCTGGAAACACCATATATTTT. Amino acids: CASSQYPRTGSSGNTIYF.

Remarks on this clonotype: With a much larger clone just one base away, this may be a read error. The chain employs TRBV12-3 or TRBV12-4 and TRBJ1-2, with 10 nucleotides matching TRBD1. The J segment lost 1 base and the V segment lost 11 bases, leaving 7 bases of the junction unmatched. The CDR3 length is 14 residues. Here the CDR3 reads CAGGGTGDNYGYTF. The CDR3 region has the DNA TGTGCCGGCGGGGGGACAGGGGATAACTATGGCTACACCTTC.

The V call is TRBV6-5, the J call TRBJ1-2; D perhaps matches TRBD1 (5 bases). The CDR3 is made up of 13 amino acids. The germline V gene has CDR1 MNHEY and CDR2 SVGAGI. The germline V and J ends were trimmed by 6 bases and 3 bases, with 11 bases remaining between them. CDR3 protein: CASRPGPDYGYTF. DNA for the CDR3: TGTGCCAGCAGACCGGGACCCGACTATGGCTACACCTTC.

This clonotype was seen only a few times. The junction departs from germline at one end; a sequencing error may be responsible. The gene calls are TRBV4-1 and TRBJ2-3, with TRBD2 matching over 7 bases. The CDR3 length is 16 residues. Germline loops: CDR1 MGHRA, CDR2 YSYEKL. This CDR3 is CAGSQVGTKTSDTQYF. The CDR3, as DNA: TGCGCCGGCAGCCAAGTAGGGACTAAAACCTCAGATACGCAGTATTTT.

The chain uses TRBV9 and TRBJ1-2, with TRBD1 as a possible D gene (6 bases). The germline V gene encodes CDR1 SGDLS and CDR2 YYNGEE. This CDR3 has 16 amino acids. Trimming stripped 0 bases from V and 8 bases from J, with 20 bases between. Here the CDR3 DNA reads TGTGCCAGCAGCGTAGCTCAATCAGGGGCCATCGGAGGCTACACCTTC. It encodes CASSVAQSGAIGGYTF.

This chain uses TRBV11-1 with TRBJ2-7; TRBD2 is a possible D gene (6 bases). The CDR3 contains 13 residues. The ends were cut back, 3 bases at V and 7 bases at J, with 13 bases in the middle. Germline V CDR1 and CDR2: SGHAT, FQDESV (reference sequence). The CDR3 loop is CASSLTRTQEQYF. CDR3 bases: TGTGCCAGCAGCTTGACTAGGACGCAAGAGCAGTACTTC.

This clonotype was counted only a few times. The chain joins TRBV29-1 to TRBJ1-5; D is ambiguous. CDR3 length equals 13 residues. Trimming cost V 7 bases and J 4 bases, with 14 bases left between them. Germline CDR1 SQVTM, CDR2 ANQGSEA. CDR3 in amino acids: CSASLGVNQPQHF. The CDR3 region has the DNA TGCAGCGCCTCGCTCGGGGTAAATCAGCCCCAGCATTTT. Looking up the rest from reference TRBV29-1 and TRBJ1-5 gives the full variable domain: SAVISQKPSRDICQRGTSLTIQCQVDSQVTMMFWYRQQPGQSLTLIATANQGSEATYESGFVIDKFPISRPNLTFSTLTVSNMSPEDSSIYLCSASLGVNQPQHFGDGTRLSIL.

The genes are TRBV5-5 and TRBJ2-1; 9 nucleotides align to TRBD1. The germline V gene has CDR1 SGHKS and CDR2 YYEKEE (reference sequence). The CDR3 consists of 13 residues. The trim removed 4 bases at V and 8 bases at J, leaving 4 bases unmatched. The CDR3 nucleotides are TGTGCCAGCAGCCTAAACAGGGGGCATGAGCAGTTCTTC. The encoded protein is CASSLNRGHEQFF.

This clonotype was recorded a few times. V is TRBV28 and J is TRBJ1-2; D is undetermined. The CDR3 sequence is 14 residues long. CDR1 and CDR2 from the germline V gene are MDHEN and SYDVKM. Deletions cut 5 bases from V and 6 bases from J, with 16 bases between. The CDR3 protein is CASSIQLRVDGYTF. The CDR3 DNA sequence: TGTGCCAGCAGTATCCAACTGAGGGTGGATGGCTACACCTTC.

The chain couples TRBV28 to TRBJ2-3, with D hard to call. Germline values: CDR1 MDHEN, CDR2 SYDVKM. V was cut by 2 bases and J by 0 bases, with 15 bases left in between. This CDR3 comprises 17 residues. CDR3 residues: CASSLRSGGASTDTQYF. The CDR3 DNA is TGTGCCAGCAGTTTAAGGTCTGGCGGTGCTAGCACAGATACGCAGTATTTT.

V is TRBV2 and J is TRBJ1-2; D ambiguous. The V gene lost 3 bases and the J gene lost 0 bases, with 8 bases spanning the gap. CDR3 length: 14 residues. Germline CDR1 SNHLY, CDR2 FYNNEI. CDR3 nucleotide sequence: TGTGCCAGCAGTGAGACCCAGGCTAACTATGGCTACACCTTC. Amino acid sequence: CASSETQANYGYTF.

This clonotype showed up just a few times. The chain couples TRBV20-1 to TRBJ2-7; D gene uncertain. The CDR3 has 14 amino acids. With 1 base removed from V and 2 bases from J, the gap between germline ends came to 12 bases. Germline V gene sequence: CDR1 DFQATT, CDR2 SNEGSKA (reference sequence). CDR3 region: CSARVAHTPYEQYF. CDR3 nucleotides: TGCAGTGCTAGAGTCGCCCACACGCCCTACGAGCAGTACTTC.

This clonotype came up many times. The J gene is TRBJ2-7, the V gene TRBV25-1, with D hard to call. The CDR3 runs to 11 residues. CDR1 and CDR2 (germline): MGHDK, SYGVNS. V was clipped by 5 bases and J by 7 bases, with 9 bases between them. In DNA, the CDR3 is TGTGCCAGCAGTACCTCTAGGGAGCAGTACTTC. Protein sequence: CASSTSREQYF.

This clonotype showed up just a few times. The chain is built from TRBV7-9 and TRBJ2-3; 8 bases align to TRBD1. Germline V gives CDR1 SEHNR, CDR2 FQNEAQ (reference sequence). There are 15 residues in the CDR3. With 5 bases clipped from V and 5 bases from J, the junction kept 9 bases outside the gene matches. CDR3 protein: CASSPGQVRVDTQYF. In DNA form, the CDR3 reads TGTGCCAGCAGCCCGGGACAGGTCCGGGTAGATACGCAGTATTTT.

The CDR3 loop is CASSLLSEPYGYTF. In nucleotides, the CDR3 is TGTGCCAGCAGCCTTCTTTCCGAGCCCTATGGCTACACCTTC. The rearrangement joins TRBV9 to TRBJ1-2; no clear D gene. Germline V gives CDR1 SGDLS, CDR2 YYNGEE. V lost 4 bases and J lost 4, with 14 bases in between. The CDR3 contains 14 residues.

V usage is TRBV29-1 and J usage is TRBJ1-2; 8 nucleotides line up with TRBD1. V lost 6 bases, J lost 7 bases, and 13 bases stayed unmatched. The CDR3 spans 14 residues. The germline V gene encodes CDR1 SQVTM and CDR2 ANQGSEA. CDR3 DNA: TGCAGCGTAGCTGCTGACAGGGGTGGTAGTGGCTACACCTTC. Protein: CSVAADRGGSGYTF.

This clonotype was counted a few times. This chain links TRBV7-9 with TRBJ2-5; tentatively, D is TRBD1 (7 bases). Germline-derived CDR1 and CDR2 are SEHNR and FQNEAQ (reference sequence). V was shortened by 6 bases and J by 1 base, with 15 bases between the two germline ends. The CDR3 has 15 amino acids. As DNA, the CDR3 is TGTGCCAGCAGTTACTTCAGGGGGGCCCAAGAGACCCAGTACTTC. Amino acid sequence: CASSYFRGAQETQYF. The entire variable domain, with the rest obtained from reference TRBV7-9 and TRBJ2-5, is as follows: DTGVSQNPRHKITKRGQNVTFRCDPISEHNRLYWYRQTLGQGPEFLTYFQNEAQLEKSRLLSDRFSAERPKGSFSTLEIQRTEQGDSAMYLCASSYFRGAQETQYFGPGTRLLVL.

This clonotype was counted a few times. The chain employs TRBV7-2 and TRBJ2-7, with D possibly being TRBD1 (5 bases). Germline lookup yields CDR1 SGHTA and CDR2 FQGNSA. The V gene lost 5 bases and the J gene lost 4 bases, with 18 bases spanning the gap. This CDR3 is built from 15 residues. CDR3 coding DNA: TGTGCCAGCAGCGACAGCAGGGATCCCACATACGAGCAGTACTTC. Translation gives CASSDSRDPTYEQYF.

CDR3 protein: CSARDSGTSGGARIREQFF. CDR3 bases: TGCAGTGCTAGAGACTCCGGGACTAGCGGGGGGGCAAGGATACGTGAGCAGTTCTTC. V gene TRBV20-1 combines with J gene TRBJ2-1; 16 bases line up with TRBD2. The CDR3 is 19 residues long. J was trimmed by 9 bases and V by 0 bases; bases with no gene match: 14. Per the germline V gene, CDR1 is DFQATT and CDR2 is SNEGSKA (reference sequence).

The CDR3 is CASALEGSGFSYGYTF. DNA of the CDR3: TGTGCTAGTGCCCTGGAGGGCTCCGGTTTTAGCTATGGCTACACCTTC. The V and J genes are TRBV12-5 and TRBJ1-2; D not certain. Per germline, CDR1 LGHNT and CDR2 FRNRAP. Trimming left V 7 bases short and J 4 bases short, with 22 bases between. This CDR3 region has 16 residues.

The rearrangement joins TRBV12-3 or TRBV12-4 to TRBJ2-5; TRBD2 agrees at 10 bases. J gave up 0 bases and V 7 bases, and 5 bases lay outside the gene matches. This CDR3 region has 15 residues. The CDR3 spells CASTRTSGHQETQYF. CDR3 DNA sequence: TGTGCCAGCACCCGGACTAGCGGTCACCAAGAGACCCAGTACTTC.

The V and J genes are TRBV20-1 and TRBJ1-2; D may be TRBD1 (6 bases). Germline values: CDR1 DFQATT, CDR2 SNEGSKA (reference sequence). The CDR3 spans 14 residues. V lost 2 bases and J lost 7, with 17 bases in between. As DNA, the CDR3 is TGCAGTGCTAGAAACCCAGGGGTACTGGGTGGCTACACCTTC. It is translated as CSARNPGVLGGYTF.

The chain joins TRBV6-6 to TRBJ1-1; TRBD1 agrees at 9 bases. With 6 bases clipped from V and 4 bases from J, the junction kept 9 bases outside the gene matches. Germline CDR1 reads MNHNY; CDR2 reads SVGAGI (reference sequence). The CDR3 length is 15 residues. CDR3 DNA sequence: TGTGCCAGCAGGGCCGCCGGGACAGGGACCACTGAAGCTTTCTTT. This gives the protein CASRAAGTGTTEAFF.